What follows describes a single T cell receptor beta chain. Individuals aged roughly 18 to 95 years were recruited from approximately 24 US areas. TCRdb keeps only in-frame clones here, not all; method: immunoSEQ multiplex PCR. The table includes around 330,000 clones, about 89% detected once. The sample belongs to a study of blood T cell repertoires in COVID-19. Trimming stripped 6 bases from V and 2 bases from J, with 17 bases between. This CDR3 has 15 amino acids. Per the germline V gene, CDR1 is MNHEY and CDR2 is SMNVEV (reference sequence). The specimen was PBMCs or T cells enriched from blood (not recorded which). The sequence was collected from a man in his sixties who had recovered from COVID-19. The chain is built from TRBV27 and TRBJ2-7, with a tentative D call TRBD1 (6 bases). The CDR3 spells CASRPWSGAAYEQYF. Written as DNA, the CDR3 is TGTGCCAGCAGACCCTGGTCAGGGGCCGCCTACGAGCAGTACTTC.